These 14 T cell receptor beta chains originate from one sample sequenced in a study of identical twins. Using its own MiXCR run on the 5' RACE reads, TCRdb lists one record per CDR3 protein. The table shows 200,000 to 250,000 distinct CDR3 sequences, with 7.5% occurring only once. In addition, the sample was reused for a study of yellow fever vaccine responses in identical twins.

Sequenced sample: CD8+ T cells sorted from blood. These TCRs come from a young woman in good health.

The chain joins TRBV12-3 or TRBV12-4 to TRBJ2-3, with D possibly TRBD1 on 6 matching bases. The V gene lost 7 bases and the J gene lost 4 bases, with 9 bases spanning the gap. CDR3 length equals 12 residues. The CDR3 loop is CASTEGADTQYF. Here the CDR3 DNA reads TGTGCCAGCACAGAGGGGGCAGATACGCAGTATTTT.

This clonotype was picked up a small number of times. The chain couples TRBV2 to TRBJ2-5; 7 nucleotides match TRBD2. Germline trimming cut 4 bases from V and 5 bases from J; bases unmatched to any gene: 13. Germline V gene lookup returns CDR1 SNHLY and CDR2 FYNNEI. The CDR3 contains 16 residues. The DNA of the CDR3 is TGTGCCAGCAGTGCCCCTCCCGATACTAGCGCCGAGACCCAGTACTTC. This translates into CASSAPPDTSAETQYF.

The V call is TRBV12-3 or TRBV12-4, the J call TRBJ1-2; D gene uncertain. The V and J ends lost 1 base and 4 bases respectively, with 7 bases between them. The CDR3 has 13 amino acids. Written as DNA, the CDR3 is TGTGCCAGCAGTTTAGGGGCAGTCTATGGCTACACCTTC. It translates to CASSLGAVYGYTF.

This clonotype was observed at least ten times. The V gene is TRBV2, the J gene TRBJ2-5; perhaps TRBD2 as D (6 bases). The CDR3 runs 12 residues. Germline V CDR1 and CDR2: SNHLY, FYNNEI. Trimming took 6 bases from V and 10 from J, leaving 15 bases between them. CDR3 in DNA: TGTGCCAGCAGCCGGCGATGGAGGGACCAGTACTTC. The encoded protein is CASSRRWRDQYF.

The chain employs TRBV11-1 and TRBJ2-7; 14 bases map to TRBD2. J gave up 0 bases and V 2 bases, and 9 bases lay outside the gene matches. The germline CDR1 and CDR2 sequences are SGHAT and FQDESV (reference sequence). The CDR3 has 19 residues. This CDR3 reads CASSLTGTSGRTDSYEQYF. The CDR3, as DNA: TGTGCCAGCAGCTTAACCGGGACTAGCGGGAGAACCGACTCCTACGAGCAGTACTTC.

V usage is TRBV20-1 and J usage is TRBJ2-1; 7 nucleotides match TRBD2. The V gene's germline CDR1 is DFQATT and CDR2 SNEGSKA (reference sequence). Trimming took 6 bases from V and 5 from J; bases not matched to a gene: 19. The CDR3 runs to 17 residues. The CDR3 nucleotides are TGCAGTGCGAGTAAAATCAATGCGGGAGTTTACGACAATGAGCAGTTCTTC. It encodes CSASKINAGVYDNEQFF.

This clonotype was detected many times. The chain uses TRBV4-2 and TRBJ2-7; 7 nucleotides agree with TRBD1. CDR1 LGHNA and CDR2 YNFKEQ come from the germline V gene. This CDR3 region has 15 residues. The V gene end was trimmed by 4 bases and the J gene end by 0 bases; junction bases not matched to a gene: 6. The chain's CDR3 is CASSREGDSSYEQYF. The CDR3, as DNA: TGTGCCAGCAGCCGAGAGGGGGACAGCTCCTACGAGCAGTACTTC.

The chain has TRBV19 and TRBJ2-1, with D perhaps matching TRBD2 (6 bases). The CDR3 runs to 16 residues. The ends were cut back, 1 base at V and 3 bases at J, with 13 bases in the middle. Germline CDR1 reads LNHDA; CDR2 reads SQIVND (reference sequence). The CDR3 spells CASSIASGGLYNEQFF. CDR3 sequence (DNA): TGTGCCAGTAGTATAGCCTCCGGGGGACTCTACAATGAGCAGTTCTTC.

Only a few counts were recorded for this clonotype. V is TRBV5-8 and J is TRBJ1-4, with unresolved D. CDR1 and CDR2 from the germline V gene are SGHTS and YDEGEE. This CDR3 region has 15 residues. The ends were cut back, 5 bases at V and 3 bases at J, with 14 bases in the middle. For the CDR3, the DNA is TGTGCCAGCAGTATAGAGACGGAATCTAATGAAAAACTGTTTTTT. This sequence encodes CASSIETESNEKLFF.

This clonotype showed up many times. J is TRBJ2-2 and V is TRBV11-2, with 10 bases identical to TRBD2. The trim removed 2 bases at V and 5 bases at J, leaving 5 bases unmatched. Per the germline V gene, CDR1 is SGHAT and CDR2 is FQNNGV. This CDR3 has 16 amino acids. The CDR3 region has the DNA TGTGCCAGCAGCTTAAGCTGGACTAGCGGTACCGGGGAGCTGTTTTTT. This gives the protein CASSLSWTSGTGELFF.

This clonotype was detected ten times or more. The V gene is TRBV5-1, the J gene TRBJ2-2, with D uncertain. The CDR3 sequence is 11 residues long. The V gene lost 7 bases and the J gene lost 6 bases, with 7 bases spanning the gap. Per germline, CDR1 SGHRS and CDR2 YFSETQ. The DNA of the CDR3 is TGCGCCAGCGGTTATTCCGGGGAGCTGTTTTTT. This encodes CASGYSGELFF.

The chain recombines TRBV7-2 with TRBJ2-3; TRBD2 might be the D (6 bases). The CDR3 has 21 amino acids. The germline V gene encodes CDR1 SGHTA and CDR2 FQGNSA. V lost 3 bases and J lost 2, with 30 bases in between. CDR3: CASSLGGTTVIFTAPTDTQYF. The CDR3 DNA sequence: TGTGCCAGCAGCTTGGGGGGAACCACGGTTATTTTTACGGCCCCCACAGATACGCAGTATTTT.

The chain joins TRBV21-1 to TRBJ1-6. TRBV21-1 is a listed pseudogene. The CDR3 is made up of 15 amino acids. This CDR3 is CASSKGSVSNSPLHF. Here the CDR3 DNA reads TGTGCCAGCAGCAAAGGATCCGTGAGCAATTCACCCCTCCACTTT.

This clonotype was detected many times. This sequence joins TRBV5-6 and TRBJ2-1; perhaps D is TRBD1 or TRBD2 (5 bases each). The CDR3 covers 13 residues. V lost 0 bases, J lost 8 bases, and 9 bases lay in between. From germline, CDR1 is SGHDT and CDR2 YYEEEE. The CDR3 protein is CASSLGGSDEQFF. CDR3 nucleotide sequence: TGTGCCAGCAGCTTGGGGGGGTCCGATGAGCAGTTCTTC.